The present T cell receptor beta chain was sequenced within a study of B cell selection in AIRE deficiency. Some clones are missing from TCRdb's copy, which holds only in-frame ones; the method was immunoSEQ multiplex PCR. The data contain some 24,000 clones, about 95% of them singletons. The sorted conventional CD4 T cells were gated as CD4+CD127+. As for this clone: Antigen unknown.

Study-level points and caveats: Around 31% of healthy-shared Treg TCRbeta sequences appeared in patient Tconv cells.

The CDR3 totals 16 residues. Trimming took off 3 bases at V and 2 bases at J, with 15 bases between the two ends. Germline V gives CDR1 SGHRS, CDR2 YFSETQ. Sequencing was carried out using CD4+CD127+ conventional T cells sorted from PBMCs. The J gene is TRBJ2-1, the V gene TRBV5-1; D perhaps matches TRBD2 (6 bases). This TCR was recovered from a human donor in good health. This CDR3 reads CASSSLVSGPYNEQFF. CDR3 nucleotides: TGCGCCAGCAGCTCCTTAGTAAGCGGGCCCTACAATGAGCAGTTCTTC.